The 5 T cell receptor beta chains presented below share a single source sample, sequenced in a study of PD-1 blockade in classical Hodgkin lymphoma. Sequenced by immunoSEQ multiplex PCR; TCRdb stores in-frame clones only, minus some. The sample consists of around 50,000 clones, around 90% of them appearing once. Time point given: newly diagnosed, previously untreated cHL patient sample. What was sequenced was peripheral blood mononuclear cells (PBMCs). Source of these receptors: a human donor with classical Hodgkin lymphoma.

The chain combines TRBV7-9 with TRBJ1-2, with TRBD1 as a possible D gene (5 bases). This CDR3 is built from 14 residues. Per germline, CDR1 SEHNR and CDR2 FQNEAQ (reference sequence). V was cut by 3 bases and J by 1 base, with 9 bases left in between. The DNA for the CDR3 is TGTGCCAGCAGCTTCGGGACGGATAACTATGGCTACACCTTC. Its protein is CASSFGTDNYGYTF.

The chain has TRBV19 and TRBJ2-6, with 12 bases fitting TRBD1. Unmatched junction bases numbered 9, after V lost 5 bases and J lost 1 base. The CDR3 loop spans 19 amino acids. Germline V gene data show CDR1 as LNHDA and CDR2 as SQIVND (reference sequence). Here the CDR3 reads CASSVLGGQGASGANVLTF. CDR3 nucleotide sequence: TGTGCCAGTAGTGTTTTGGGGGGACAGGGGGCATCTGGGGCCAACGTCCTGACTTTC. Full variable domain (outside the CDR3, taken from reference TRBV19 and TRBJ2-6): DGGITQSPKYLFRKEGQNVTLSCEQNLNHDAMYWYRQDPGQGLRLIYYSQIVNDFQKGDIAEGYSVSREKKESFPLTVTSAQKNPTAFYLCASSVLGGQGASGANVLTFGAGSRLTVL.

This clone has a single count. The V and J genes are TRBV6-5 and TRBJ1-1; D is undetermined. Trimming shortened V by 3 bases and J by 3 bases, and 8 bases separated the two germline ends. This CDR3 has 13 residues. Germline assignment: CDR1 MNHEY and CDR2 SVGAGI. The CDR3 region has the DNA TGTGCCAGCAGTTATACGGCAGACACTGAAGCTTTCTTT. Protein product: CASSYTADTEAFF.

The table lists this clone with a count of one. V usage is TRBV19 and J usage is TRBJ1-5, with TRBD1 matching 10 bases. The CDR3 contains 16 residues. CDR1 and CDR2 from the germline V gene are LNHDA and SQIVND (reference sequence). V lost 4 bases, J lost 3 bases, and 6 bases stayed unmatched. The CDR3 here is CASSNRGQGFNQPQHF. The CDR3 DNA is TGTGCCAGTAGTAATAGGGGACAGGGGTTCAATCAGCCCCAGCATTTT.

V and J are TRBV19 and TRBJ1-2; D remains unclear. Trimming stripped 5 bases from V and 12 bases from J, with 19 bases between. The CDR3 consists of 13 residues. CDR1 LNHDA and CDR2 SQIVND come from the germline V gene (reference sequence). CDR3 nucleotide sequence: TGTGCCAGTAGTGCCCCCCGCAGATTGGGGAACACCTTC. Protein product: CASSAPRRLGNTF.